This is a list of T cell receptor beta chains from one sample in a study of early T cells in non-severe SARS-CoV-2 infection. TCRdb passed the 5' RACE reads through MiXCR, listing each CDR3 protein once. The sample carries approximately 29,000 distinct CDR3 sequences, 5% to 6.5% recorded once. Material: whole blood, obtained at baseline. Receptor source: an adult who was a healthcare worker with PCR-confirmed SARS-CoV-2 infection or an uninfected control (not recorded which). Each CDR3 is given with its conserved first and last residue. The D gene is left open where the match is weak. Expanded clones are given a class, and other clones once, few, many or no size at all.

v_call,cdr3_length,d_call,clone_size,j_call,cdr3_aa,cdr3_nt
TRBV4-2,15,NA,NA,TRBJ2-1,CASSQVHFGSGEQFF,TGTGCCAGCAGCCAAGTACACTTCGGATCGGGTGAGCAGTTCTTC
TRBV5-1,16,NA,many,TRBJ2-7,CASSLDRGNRAYEQYF,TGCGCCAGCAGCTTGGACCGCGGTAACCGGGCCTACGAGCAGTACTTC
TRBV3-1,13,NA,many,TRBJ2-5,CASSQAGVETQYF,TGTGCCAGCAGCCAAGCAGGGGTGGAGACCCAGTACTTC
TRBV11-2,16,NA,many,TRBJ2-2,CASSSTHYMNTGELFF,TGTGCCAGCAGCTCGACTCATTACATGAACACCGGGGAGCTGTTTTTT
TRBV19,15,TRBD2,many,TRBJ2-1,CASSISGGEYNEQFF,TGTGCCAGTAGCATTAGCGGGGGTGAATACAATGAGCAGTTCTTC
TRBV20-1,16,TRBD2,many,TRBJ2-5,CSARGLLAGTQETQYF,TGCAGTGCTAGAGGGCTCCTAGCGGGGACCCAAGAGACCCAGTACTTC
TRBV19,15,NA,many,TRBJ2-1,CASRRGQGTYNEQFF,TGTGCCAGTAGAAGGGGCCAAGGGACCTACAATGAGCAGTTCTTC
TRBV18,17,NA,few,TRBJ2-3,CASSPLAVGGGTDTQYF,TGTGCCAGCTCACCCCTAGCCGTTGGCGGGGGCACAGATACGCAGTATTTT
TRBV21-1,17,NA,NA,TRBJ2-5,CASSKMGVCGRLETQYF,TGTGCCAGCAGCAAAATGGGGGTCTGCGGGAGGCTCGAGACCCAGTACTTC
TRBV3-1,14,TRBD1,many,TRBJ1-2,CASSQMYRGYGYTF,TGTGCCAGCAGCCAAATGTACAGGGGCTATGGCTACACCTTC
TRBV7-2,17,TRBD1,many,TRBJ1-2,CASSLAAGTESPYGYTF,TGTGCCAGCAGCCTCGCTGCCGGGACAGAATCTCCCTATGGCTACACCTTC
TRBV12-3/TRBV12-4,13,NA,many,TRBJ1-2,CASSGQPYYGYTF,TGTGCCAGCAGTGGACAGCCCTACTATGGCTACACCTTC
TRBV20-1,12,NA,NA,TRBJ2-1,CSILGMGNEQFF,TGCTCAATACTGGGGATGGGCAATGAGCAGTTCTTC
TRBV20-1,14,TRBD2,many,TRBJ2-1,CSAPTTSGGDEQFF,TGCAGTGCTCCAACTACTAGCGGGGGCGATGAGCAGTTCTTC
TRBV7-9,13,NA,many,TRBJ1-3,CASQLQGGNTIYF,TGTGCCAGTCAGCTTCAGGGCGGAAACACCATATATTTT
TRBV7-3,13,NA,NA,TRBJ2-5,CASSLNREETQYF,TGTGCCAGCAGCTTAAACCGGGAAGAGACCCAGTACTTC
TRBV20-1,15,TRBD1,many,TRBJ1-6,CSASDRGTGGSPLHF,TGCAGTGCTAGTGACCGCGGGACAGGGGGTTCACCCCTCCACTTT
TRBV20-1,13,NA,many,TRBJ1-2,CSARDGRAYGYTF,TGCAGTGCTAGAGATGGGAGGGCCTATGGCTACACCTTC
TRBV20-1,19,TRBD2,many,TRBJ2-1,CSARLGTSGPGFSYNEQFF,TGCAGTGCGAGACTAGGGACTAGCGGTCCAGGATTCTCCTACAATGAGCAGTTCTTC
TRBV3-1,14,NA,many,TRBJ1-5,CASSQGVFGQPQHF,TGTGCCAGCAGCCAAGGGGTGTTCGGTCAGCCCCAGCATTTT
TRBV15,13,NA,many,TRBJ2-3,CATSRGQTDTQYF,TGTGCCACCAGCAGAGGACAGACAGATACGCAGTATTTT
TRBV7-2,15,TRBD2,many,TRBJ2-7,CASSPSGSWSYEQYF,TGTGCCAGCAGCCCAAGCGGGAGCTGGTCCTACGAGCAGTACTTC
TRBV4-2,15,NA,many,TRBJ1-5,CASSQDSGANQPQHF,TGTGCCAGCAGCCAAGATTCAGGGGCCAATCAGCCCCAGCATTTT
TRBV11-3,15,TRBD2,many,TRBJ2-7,CASSSRAGGPYEQYF,TGTGCCAGCAGCTCAAGAGCGGGAGGCCCCTACGAGCAGTACTTC
TRBV3-1,14,NA,NA,TRBJ2-7,CASSPRGGFYEQYF,TGTGCCAGCAGCCCCCGGGGCGGATTCTACGAGCAGTACTTC
TRBV6-2/TRBV6-3,13,NA,many,TRBJ2-6,CASSLNRANVLTF,TGTGCCAGCAGCCTGAATAGGGCCAACGTCCTGACTTTC
TRBV5-1,14,NA,NA,TRBJ2-7,CASRLGLPSNEQYF,TGCGCCAGCAGGTTGGGACTCCCCTCGAACGAGCAGTACTTC
TRBV6-6,14,TRBD1,many,TRBJ1-1,CASSYAYRGTEAFF,TGTGCCAGCAGTTACGCTTACAGGGGCACTGAAGCTTTCTTT
TRBV7-8,11,NA,many,TRBJ2-3,CASSLARDSYF,TGTGCCAGCAGCTTAGCGCGGGACTCCTATTTT
TRBV9,14,TRBD2,many,TRBJ2-3,CASSLAGTTDTQYF,TGTGCCAGCAGCCTAGCGGGGACCACAGATACGCAGTATTTT
TRBV29-1,12,NA,many,TRBJ1-1,CSVGGQNTEAFF,TGCAGCGTTGGAGGGCAGAACACTGAAGCTTTCTTT
TRBV30,13,NA,many,TRBJ2-2,CAWSLGGTGELFF,TGTGCCTGGAGTTTGGGTGGCACCGGGGAGCTGTTTTTT
TRBV7-2,16,TRBD2,few,TRBJ2-5,CASSLARLAGMETQYF,TGTGCCAGCAGCTTAGCGCGGCTAGCGGGGATGGAGACCCAGTACTTC
TRBV24-1,12,NA,few,TRBJ2-3,CATSDLVDTQYF,TGTGCCACCAGTGATTTGGTGGATACGCAGTATTTT
TRBV4-1,14,NA,few,TRBJ1-3,CASSRGVFGNTIYF,TGCGCCAGCAGTCGAGGGGTTTTTGGAAACACCATATATTTT
TRBV7-3,15,NA,many,TRBJ1-2,CASSITGTSNYGYTF,TGTGCCAGCAGCATAACCGGGACTTCGAACTATGGCTACACCTTC
TRBV18,16,NA,many,TRBJ2-6,CASSPPEGSGANVLTF,TGTGCCAGCTCACCACCGGAAGGCTCTGGGGCCAACGTCCTGACTTTC
TRBV7-2,17,TRBD2,many,TRBJ2-5,CASSLGATSGREETQYF,TGTGCCAGCAGCTTAGGGGCCACTAGCGGGAGGGAAGAGACCCAGTACTTC
TRBV7-2,15,TRBD1,many,TRBJ2-7,CASSLDGTGPYEQYF,TGTGCCAGCAGCTTAGACGGGACAGGGCCCTACGAGCAGTACTTC
TRBV18,15,NA,many,TRBJ2-3,CASSPPGLSTDTQYF,TGTGCCAGCTCACCACCGGGACTTTCCACAGATACGCAGTATTTT
TRBV20-1,14,NA,NA,TRBJ1-4,CSASSPGDGEKLFF,TGCAGTGCTAGCAGCCCAGGGGACGGTGAAAAACTGTTTTTT
TRBV3-1,14,NA,many,TRBJ2-1,CASSQDLADNEQFF,TGTGCCAGCAGCCAAGATTTGGCGGACAATGAGCAGTTCTTC
TRBV28,14,NA,many,TRBJ2-4,CASSDSVTKNIQYF,TGTGCCAGCAGTGACTCGGTAACCAAAAACATTCAGTACTTC
TRBV11-2,14,NA,many,TRBJ2-5,CASSATGVQETQYF,TGTGCCAGCAGCGCAACAGGAGTCCAAGAGACCCAGTACTTC
TRBV3-1,15,NA,few,TRBJ2-3,CASSQGQAVADTQYF,TGTGCCAGCAGCCAAGGACAGGCTGTCGCAGATACGCAGTATTTT
TRBV6-2/TRBV6-3,15,TRBD2,NA,TRBJ2-7,CVSSFGGAVSYEQYF,TGTGTCAGCAGTTTCGGGGGGGCCGTTTCCTACGAGCAGTACTTC
TRBV7-2,16,TRBD2,many,TRBJ2-1,CASSLVSGGSWNEQFF,TGTGCCAGCAGCTTAGTTAGCGGGGGGTCGTGGAATGAGCAGTTCTTC
TRBV28,14,NA,many,TRBJ1-4,CASSLGARSEKLFF,TGTGCCAGCAGTTTAGGGGCGAGGAGTGAAAAACTGTTTTTT
TRBV6-1,19,TRBD2,many,TRBJ2-3,CASSEEVGLAGESTDTQYF,TGTGCCAGCAGTGAAGAAGTCGGACTAGCGGGAGAGTCCACAGATACGCAGTATTTT
TRBV6-6,13,NA,NA,TRBJ2-1,CASSTEKYNEQFF,TGTGCCAGCAGCACAGAGAAATACAATGAGCAGTTCTTC
TRBV6-2/TRBV6-3,17,TRBD2,many,TRBJ2-1,CASSPRTSGSRYNEQFF,TGTGCCAGCAGTCCCAGGACTAGCGGGAGTCGGTACAATGAGCAGTTCTTC
TRBV12-5,14,NA,many,TRBJ1-1,CASGLSSQGREAFF,TGTGCTAGTGGTTTGTCTTCACAGGGACGCGAAGCTTTCTTT
TRBV5-5,16,NA,NA,TRBJ2-6,CASSLQGASEANVLTF,TGTGCCAGCAGCTTACAGGGTGCGTCAGAGGCCAACGTCCTGACTTTC
TRBV20-1,15,NA,many,TRBJ2-1,CSARGAGTPPDEQFF,TGCAGTGCTAGAGGCGCCGGGACCCCGCCAGATGAGCAGTTCTTC
TRBV28,14,TRBD1,NA,TRBJ2-7,CASSLRGQGYEQYF,TGTGCCAGCAGTCTTCGCGGACAGGGCTACGAGCAGTACTTC